In its sample, the clone carrying this TCR beta chain ranks as medium-sized (0.01 to 0.1%). Antigen unknown. This sample was included in a study of T cells in localized non-small cell lung cancer. Overall study results and limits: Exceeding tumor, uninvolved adjacent lung had the highest T cell clonality.

Germline trimming cut 4 bases from V and 0 bases from J; bases unmatched to any gene: 13. CDR3 size: 20 residues. The germline CDR1 and CDR2 sequences are SGHRS and YFSETQ. Here immunoSEQ multiplex PCR was the method, and the copy in TCRdb shows in-frame clones only, minus some. The sample lists around 3,000 clones, 34% occurring once. The source material was lung tumor tissue, sampled before any cancer treatment. This rearrangement joins TRBV5-1 to TRBJ2-3; 14 bases are shared with TRBD2. The sequence was obtained from a man aged 35-75 years with stage II lung adenocarcinoma. The CDR3 DNA is TGCGCCAGCAGCCGCCAAGCGAGGACTAGCGGGGGGTCTAGCACAGATACGCAGTATTTT. Translating gives CASSRQARTSGGSSTDTQYF.